Given below is one TCR beta chain in context. The repertoire was sequenced with immunoSEQ multiplex PCR; TCRdb's copy has only in-frame clones and lacks some. The table shows 80,000 to 100,000 clones, with about nine tenths occurring only once. This entry is derived from a study of T cell changes during pregnancy in multiple sclerosis. V was pared by 2 bases and J by 5 bases, with 8 bases between. The germline V gene has CDR1 SGDLS and CDR2 YYNGEE. The CDR3 has 13 amino acids. This receptor was identified in a female donor in good health, enrolled as a control in a pregnancy study. The source material was peripheral blood, sampled in the second trimester of pregnancy. The V gene is TRBV9, the J gene TRBJ1-3; D gene unclear. CDR3 residues: CASSVDSRNTIYF. The CDR3 nucleotides read TGTGCCAGCAGCGTTGACTCAAGAAACACCATATATTTT.